Given below is one T cell receptor (beta chain) in context. The target antigen is unknown. V gave up 3 bases and J gave up 0 bases, with 12 bases separating them. This CDR3 has 16 residues. Per the germline V gene, CDR1 is KGHSH and CDR2 is LQKENI. This sample is part of a study of early T cells in non-severe SARS-CoV-2 infection. General observations from the study: Comparison of clonotypes with VDJdb favored anti-spike CD8 responses while missing private and CD4 specificities.

Attachment of unique molecular identifiers to individual cDNA molecules was performed. TCRdb reprocessed the 5' RACE reads via MiXCR and lists one record per CDR3 protein. The data contain around 110,000 distinct CDR3 sequences, around 10% of them seen just once; the ten biggest clones take up under 9%. The rearrangement uses TRBV18 and TRBJ1-5; D is ambiguous. The clonotype was recovered from an adult who was a healthcare worker with PCR-confirmed SARS-CoV-2 infection or an uninfected control (not recorded which). The sample consisted of whole blood. CDR3 sequence: CASSPATPFSNQPQHF. The CDR3 DNA sequence: TGTGCCAGCTCACCGGCTACGCCTTTTAGCAATCAGCCCCAGCATTTT.